The 14 T cell receptor beta chains below all came from one sample that was sequenced in a study of prognosis after radiotherapy for stage I lung cancer. Template was genomic DNA; TCR beta CDR3 amplified in two multiplex PCR rounds. For every TRBV and TRBJ gene, a specific primer was used in first-round PCR. MiXCR was run by TCRdb on the multiplex PCR reads, yielding one entry per CDR3 protein. The table records approximately 30,000 distinct CDR3 sequences, about 40% of them present only once. Sequenced material: PBMCs, taken before or after stereotactic body radiation therapy (not recorded which). These receptors originate from a donor aged 50 or older with non-small cell lung cancer.

This clonotype occurred a few times. This chain uses TRBV28 with TRBJ1-6; D gene uncertain. V gave up 3 bases and J gave up 5 bases, with 8 bases separating them. The CDR3 loop spans 14 amino acids. Germline V gene lookup returns CDR1 MDHEN and CDR2 SYDVKM. DNA for the CDR3: TGTGCCAGCAGTTTCCCGGGAAATAATTCACCCCTCCACTTT. Translating it yields CASSFPGNNSPLHF.

There are many counts of this clonotype. The V gene is TRBV5-6, the J gene TRBJ2-2; D might be TRBD1 or TRBD2, each matching 5 bases. The V end lost 4 bases, the J end lost 6 bases, and 13 bases lay between the germline ends. The length of the CDR3 is 14 residues. Germline-derived CDR1 and CDR2 are SGHDT and YYEEEE. The CDR3 is CASSRGAGPGELFF. The CDR3 DNA follows: TGTGCCAGCAGCCGAGGGGCAGGGCCCGGGGAGCTGTTTTTT.

There are many counts of this clonotype. The rearrangement uses TRBV11-2 and TRBJ2-7; 7 positions match TRBD2. Germline lookup yields CDR1 SGHAT and CDR2 FQNNGV. The CDR3 extends over 14 amino acids. Trimming removed 3 bases from V and 3 bases from J; junction bases left unmatched: 5. DNA for the CDR3: TGTGCCAGCAGCTTGACGGGCGGGGGCTACGAGCAGTACTTC. It encodes CASSLTGGGYEQYF.

This clonotype was detected only a few times. The J gene is TRBJ2-2, the V gene TRBV11-2; 9 nucleotides line up with TRBD1. This CDR3 is 18 amino acids long. The junction had 16 bases not matched to a gene; V was cut back by 10 bases and J by 1 base. CDR1 and CDR2 from the germline V gene are SGHAT and FQNNGV. CDR3 sequence reads: CATGPQNRGRMNTGELFF. The DNA for the CDR3 is TGTGCCACCGGACCGCAGAACAGGGGGCGGATGAACACCGGGGAGCTGTTTTTT.

This clonotype is categorized as medium-sized. The chain links TRBV27 to TRBJ2-7, with D perhaps matching TRBD1 (6 bases). The V and J ends lost 6 bases and 1 base respectively, with 10 bases between them. The CDR3 consists of 13 residues. Germline V gene lookup returns CDR1 MNHEY and CDR2 SMNVEV (reference sequence). The CDR3 loop reads CASRAQGSYEQYF. CDR3 sequence (DNA): TGTGCCAGCAGAGCACAGGGTTCCTACGAGCAGTACTTC.

This clonotype was counted a few times. The chain joins TRBV11-1 to TRBJ2-3; D possibly matches TRBD1 or TRBD2 (6 bases each). Germline lookup yields CDR1 SGHAT and CDR2 FQDESV (reference sequence). The CDR3 is 13 amino acids. The ends were cut back, 1 base at V and 6 bases at J, with 8 bases in the middle. The CDR3 sequence: CASSLGGADTQYF. The CDR3 bases are TGTGCCAGCAGCTTAGGGGGGGCGGATACGCAGTATTTT.

The genes are TRBV12-5 and TRBJ1-6; D perhaps matches TRBD1 (5 bases). The germline gives CDR1 LGHNT, CDR2 FRNRAP. The CDR3 is 21 residues long. V lost 1 base and J 10 bases, leaving 32 bases between the germline ends. CDR3 loop: CASGLAPLLTLRGPPGSPLHF. For the CDR3, the DNA is TGTGCTAGTGGTTTGGCACCTCTCTTAACCCTCCGGGGACCGCCTGGCTCACCCCTCCACTTT.

This clonotype occurred a few times. It is likely a read error: a sequence one base away is far more abundant. The rearrangement links TRBV6-2 or TRBV6-3 to TRBJ1-5, with 9 bases lining up with TRBD1. V trimming: 2 bases; J trimming: 9 bases; junction bases outside the gene matches: 5. Per the germline V gene, CDR1 is MNHEY and CDR2 is SVGEGT. There are 14 residues in the CDR3. DNA for the CDR3: TGTGCCAGCAGTTACCGGGACAGGGAAGTGCCCCAGCATTTT. Residues: CASSYRDREVPQHF.

This clonotype has more than one count but fewer than ten. V and J are TRBV6-2 or TRBV6-3 and TRBJ2-2; D gene unclear. Germline CDR1 MNHEY, CDR2 SVGEGT. With 0 bases removed from V and 0 bases from J, the gap between germline ends came to 11 bases. CDR3 length equals 17 residues. In DNA form, the CDR3 reads TGTGCCAGCAGTTACTCGATAGCTCGCGCGAACACCGGGGAGCTGTTTTTT. Its protein is CASSYSIARANTGELFF.

CDR3 bases: TGTGCCAGCAGCCACGGCCAGGGGGCGTACGAGCAGTACTTC. Translating gives CASSHGQGAYEQYF. This chain uses TRBV3-1 with TRBJ2-7; TRBD1 agrees at 8 bases. The CDR3 spans 14 residues. The trim removed 3 bases at V and 4 bases at J, leaving 5 bases unmatched. In germline, CDR1 is LGHDT, CDR2 YNNKEL (reference sequence).

This clonotype has ten or more counts. This chain uses TRBV7-8 with TRBJ2-1, with 8 bases aligning to TRBD2. This CDR3 has 16 residues. CDR1 is SGHVS and CDR2 is FQNEAQ in the germline V gene. J lost 2 bases, V lost 7 bases, and 10 bases had no gene match. CDR3: CASIPPAGGPYNEQFF. CDR3 nucleotide sequence: TGTGCCAGCATCCCGCCGGCGGGAGGTCCCTACAATGAGCAGTTCTTC.

This clonotype was found many times. The V gene is TRBV28, the J gene TRBJ2-7; D perhaps matches TRBD1 (6 bases). The CDR3 sequence is 15 residues long. Germline CDR1 reads MDHEN; CDR2 reads SYDVKM. V dropped 4 bases and J dropped 0 bases, with 13 bases sitting between them. The CDR3: CASSSEQGYSYEQYF. CDR3 coding DNA: TGTGCCAGCAGTTCCGAACAGGGTTACTCCTACGAGCAGTACTTC.

Ten or more counts support this clonotype. The chain carries TRBV4-2 and TRBJ2-5; unclear D gene. Germline CDR1 is LGHNA and CDR2 is YNFKEQ. CDR3 length equals 17 residues. The ends were cut back, 0 bases at V and 0 bases at J, with 14 bases in the middle. The CDR3 DNA sequence: TGTGCCAGCAGCCAAGATAAGGGTAACGTGTACCAAGAGACCCAGTACTTC. It codes for CASSQDKGNVYQETQYF.

The chain links TRBV3-1 to TRBJ1-4, with D unresolved. The CDR3 is made up of 15 amino acids. Trimming cost V 4 bases and J 9 bases, with 18 bases left between them. Germline V lookup: CDR1 LGHDT, CDR2 YNNKEL (reference sequence). CDR3 loop: CASSPSDGLTQKLFF. CDR3 DNA: TGTGCCAGCAGCCCCTCGGACGGGCTTACACAAAAACTGTTTTTT.